The clone carrying this TCR beta chain has ten or more counts. Antigen unknown. RNA transcripts yielded amplified TCR beta CDR3 regions. First-round RT-PCR with HTBI primers preceded a second-round multiplex PCR. TCRdb re-called the multiplex PCR reads with MiXCR, one entry per CDR3 protein. The table records under 350,000 distinct CDR3 sequences, about a sixth of them present only once. The sample belongs to a study of Graves' ophthalmopathy and Graves' hyperthyroidism. Overall study findings and caveats: Among expanded thyroid clonotypes above 0.001 frequency, most also occurred in blood.

Moderate-to-severe activity, with CAS ≥3, NOSPECS ≥4 and duration under 3 months, characterized the donors with ophthalmopathy. It was on clinical symptoms, serum thyroxine, TRAb, thyroid ultrasound and orbital computed tomography that diagnosis relied. The PBMCs originated from around 11 ml of fresh peripheral blood. Trimming took off 4 bases at V and 8 bases at J, with 8 bases between the two ends. Per the germline V gene, CDR1 is SQVTM and CDR2 is ANQGSEA. The CDR3 sequence is 10 residues long. The receptor's source is an adult man with Graves' ophthalmopathy. Sequenced material: peripheral blood. The chain is built from TRBV29-1 and TRBJ1-2, with a weak D call TRBD1 (5 bases). The CDR3 sequence is CSVVKGGYTF. DNA for the CDR3: TGCAGCGTTGTGAAGGGGGGCTACACCTTC.